What follows are 23 T cell receptor beta chains derived from one specimen sequenced in a study of CD8+ T cells in alopecia areata. Treatment: oral pan-JAK inhibitor, 5-10 mg twice daily. Sequencing templates came from extracted RNA that was reverse transcribed into cDNA. The protocol was immunoSEQ multiplex PCR, while the TCRdb copy is restricted to in-frame clones and leaves out a portion. The table records approximately 300,000 clones, more than 45% of them present only once. The sequences come from CD4+ T cells sorted from blood, collected at week 24, from a patient treated with tofacitinib. The receptors here all came from a human donor with alopecia areata.

This sequence joins TRBV5-1 and TRBJ1-1; D is unclear. Deletions cut 0 bases from V and 4 bases from J, with 16 bases between. CDR1 is SGHRS and CDR2 is YFSETQ in the germline V gene. The CDR3 contains 16 residues. The CDR3 nucleotides are TGCGCCAGCAGCTTGGCCGTAGAGGTTACAATCACTGAAGCTTTCTTT. This sequence encodes CASSLAVEVTITEAFF.

This chain joins TRBV4-1 and TRBJ1-2; D is unresolved. Germline loops: CDR1 MGHRA, CDR2 YSYEKL. CDR3 length: 17 amino acids. Trimming removed 0 bases from V and 9 bases from J, with 23 bases in between. In DNA form, the CDR3 reads TGCGCCAGCAGCCAAGAACCCCGGGCCCGCGGGTTGAGACGCTACACCTTC. Residues: CASSQEPRARGLRRYTF.

The rearrangement links TRBV6-1 to TRBJ1-1; 9 bases are a match to TRBD1. CDR1 and CDR2 from the germline V gene are MNHNS and SASEGT. Trimming took 6 bases from V and 4 from J; bases not matched to a gene: 9. The CDR3 runs to 15 residues. This CDR3 is CASSRRDRDLTEAFF. The CDR3 DNA is TGTGCCAGCAGCCGCCGGGACAGGGACCTCACTGAAGCTTTCTTT.

V gene TRBV11-1 combines with J gene TRBJ2-5; TRBD2 matches 12 bases. Germline CDR1 and CDR2: SGHAT and FQDESV (reference sequence). This CDR3 comprises 14 residues. With 6 bases clipped from V and 3 bases from J, the junction kept 2 bases outside the gene matches. The DNA for the CDR3 is TGTGCCAGCAGTTGGACTAGCGGGGAAGAGACCCAGTACTTC. Its protein product is CASSWTSGEETQYF.

The rearrangement links TRBV29-1 to TRBJ2-3; D might be TRBD2 (5 bases). CDR3 size: 14 residues. Germline V CDR1 and CDR2: SQVTM, ANQGSEA. Between the trimmed V and J ends, which lost 3 bases and 4 bases, there was a span of 14 bases. The CDR3 loop is CSVEARVRADTQYF. The CDR3 DNA reads as TGCAGCGTTGAGGCGAGGGTAAGGGCAGATACGCAGTATTTT.

Points on this clone: This sample also contains other DNA sequences that code for the same CDR3. The chain is built from TRBV7-2 and TRBJ2-6; TRBD1 might be the D (5 bases). Germline-derived CDR1 and CDR2 are SGHTA and FQGNSA. V was clipped by 5 bases and J by 2 bases, with 10 bases between them. The CDR3 has 15 amino acids. CDR3 amino acids: CASSLQGPGANVLTF. The CDR3 coding sequence is TGTGCCAGCAGCCTCCAGGGCCCTGGGGCCAACGTCCTGACTTTC.

CDR3 protein: CASSLPPPNTQYF. CDR3 sequence (DNA): TGTGCCAGCAGTTTACCCCCGCCGAATACGCAGTATTTT. V is TRBV27 and J is TRBJ2-3; D is undetermined. Trimming left V 2 bases short and J 7 bases short, with 10 bases between. The CDR3 extends over 13 amino acids. Germline lookup yields CDR1 MNHEY and CDR2 SMNVEV (reference sequence).

The rearrangement joins TRBV10-3 to TRBJ2-5; either TRBD1 or TRBD2 may supply D (5 bases each). Germline loops: CDR1 ENHRY, CDR2 SYGVKD. V was cut by 4 bases and J by 1 base, with 10 bases left in between. CDR3 length: 14 amino acids. The CDR3 spells CAISGGMAQETQYF. CDR3 DNA: TGTGCCATCAGTGGGGGGATGGCCCAAGAGACCCAGTACTTC.

The chain uses TRBV11-2 and TRBJ2-3; TRBD1 matches 8 bases. Germline V gives CDR1 SGHAT, CDR2 FQNNGV. The CDR3 extends over 16 amino acids. With V trimmed by 3 bases and J by 2 bases, 7 bases remained unmatched. The CDR3 protein is CASSFPGGGNTDTQYF. CDR3 nucleotides: TGTGCCAGCAGCTTCCCAGGGGGCGGTAACACAGATACGCAGTATTTT.

The gene calls are TRBV11-2 and TRBJ2-3; D gene uncertain. The germline CDR1 and CDR2 sequences are SGHAT and FQNNGV. Trimming removed 2 bases from V and 6 bases from J, with 12 bases in between. There are 14 residues in the CDR3. CDR3 amino acids: CASSLLGRVDTQYF. The CDR3 DNA follows: TGTGCCAGCAGCTTACTAGGACGGGTGGATACGCAGTATTTT.

The genes are TRBV2 and TRBJ2-1, with 9 nucleotides matching TRBD1. The germline V gene has CDR1 SNHLY and CDR2 FYNNEI. The CDR3 has 13 residues. V lost 8 bases to trimming and J lost 6 bases; unmatched junction nucleotides: 5. Here the CDR3 DNA reads TGTGCCAGCTCAGGACAGGGGCTCAATGAGCAGTTCTTC. Its translation is CASSGQGLNEQFF. Filled out from reference TRBV2 and TRBJ2-1, the complete variable domain reads EPEVTQTPSHQVTQMGQEVILRCVPISNHLYFYWYRQILGQKVEFLVSFYNNEISEKSEIFDDQFSVERPDGSNFTLKIRSTKLEDSAMYFCASSGQGLNEQFFGPGTRLTVL.

This clone has just a few counts. The chain joins TRBV30 to TRBJ1-2; no clear D. The CDR3 loop spans 13 amino acids. Trimming cost V 2 bases and J 2 bases, with 9 bases left between them. Germline lookup yields CDR1 GTSNPN and CDR2 SVGIG (reference sequence). This chain's CDR3 is CAWSSITNYGYTF. CDR3 DNA sequence: TGTGCCTGGAGTAGTATCACGAACTATGGCTACACCTTC.

The chain joins TRBV7-9 to TRBJ2-5, with D uncertain. Germline V gives CDR1 SEHNR, CDR2 FQNEAQ (reference sequence). This CDR3 contains 13 residues. Trimming left V 5 bases short and J 1 base short, with 8 bases between. CDR3 DNA sequence: TGTGCCAGCAGCCGGACGCCCCAAGAGACCCAGTACTTC. This codes for CASSRTPQETQYF.

J is TRBJ1-5 and V is TRBV30; no reliable D call. This CDR3 is 15 amino acids long. Trimming took off 3 bases at V and 1 base at J, with 13 bases between the two ends. Looked up from germline, CDR1 is GTSNPN and CDR2 is SVGIG (reference sequence). CDR3 bases: TGTGCCTGGAGCCTAACAGAACTGAGCAATCAGCCCCAGCATTTT. Its protein product is CAWSLTELSNQPQHF.

The rearrangement links TRBV6-5 to TRBJ2-3; unclear D gene. Trimming took off 8 bases at V and 2 bases at J, with 11 bases between the two ends. This CDR3 has 13 residues. Germline assignment: CDR1 MNHEY and CDR2 SVGAGI. The CDR3 DNA reads TGTGCCAGCCGAACCCTGGTCACAGATACGCAGTATTTT. Translated: CASRTLVTDTQYF.

This clone was picked up a small number of times. The CDR3 DNA is TGTGCCAGCAGCCAAGAGGGTTTGGCGGGAGAAGAGACCCAGTACTTC. Its translation: CASSQEGLAGEETQYF. The chain carries TRBV4-2 and TRBJ2-5; the match to TRBD2 covers 7 bases. Germline assignment: CDR1 LGHNA and CDR2 YNFKEQ. The ends lost 0 bases at V and 3 bases at J; junction bases unmatched: 7. The CDR3 length is 16 residues.

This chain joins TRBV11-1 and TRBJ2-2; 8 bases are a match to TRBD2. CDR1 SGHAT and CDR2 FQDESV come from the germline V gene (reference sequence). The CDR3 loop spans 17 amino acids. J gave up 3 bases and V 1 base, and 7 bases lay outside the gene matches. This CDR3 reads CASSLGAGARHTGELFF. The CDR3 coding sequence is TGTGCCAGCAGCTTAGGAGCGGGGGCCCGCCACACCGGGGAGCTGTTTTTT. The full variable domain, rest sourced from reference TRBV11-1 and TRBJ2-2, is EAEVAQSPRYKITEKSQAVAFWCDPISGHATLYWYRQILGQGPELLVQFQDESVVDDSQLPKDRFSAERLKGVDSTLKIQPAELGDSAMYLCASSLGAGARHTGELFFGEGSRLTVL.

The genes are TRBV30 and TRBJ1-1; unclear D gene. V gave up 5 bases and J gave up 8 bases, with 9 bases separating them. The CDR3 runs to 10 residues. Germline values: CDR1 GTSNPN, CDR2 SVGIG (reference sequence). The CDR3 DNA follows: TGTGCCTGGTCTGGGTTGGAAGCTTTCTTT. Protein product: CAWSGLEAFF.

This clone was observed a few times. V gene TRBV28 combines with J gene TRBJ2-6, with no clear D. Germline-derived CDR1 and CDR2 are MDHEN and SYDVKM. V was shortened by 7 bases and J by 3 bases, with 7 bases between the two germline ends. This CDR3 has 13 residues. The chain's CDR3 is CASTFSGANVLTF. CDR3 sequence (DNA): TGTGCCAGCACCTTCAGTGGGGCCAACGTCCTGACTTTC. The entire variable domain, with the rest obtained from reference TRBV28 and TRBJ2-6, is as follows: DVKVTQSSRYLVKRTGEKVFLECVQDMDHENMFWYRQDPGLGLRLIYFSYDVKMKEKGDIPEGYSVSREKKERFSLILESASTNQTSMYLCASTFSGANVLTFGAGSRLTVL.

The chain couples TRBV5-1 to TRBJ1-4; 7 positions agree with TRBD1. CDR1 and CDR2 (germline): SGHRS, YFSETQ. Trimming removed 1 base from V and 8 bases from J; junction bases left unmatched: 8. The CDR3 consists of 15 residues. CDR3 sequence (DNA): TGCGCCAGCAGCTTGAGTGCCCGGGGACAGGAAAAACTGTTTTTT. It is translated as CASSLSARGQEKLFF.

The V gene is TRBV30, the J gene TRBJ1-2; TRBD1 might be the D (5 bases). V was pared by 4 bases and J by 8 bases, with 14 bases between. The length of the CDR3 is 12 residues. Germline values: CDR1 GTSNPN, CDR2 SVGIG (reference sequence). DNA for the CDR3: TGTGCCTGGACCCTCCGCAGGGACGGCTACACCTTC. This encodes CAWTLRRDGYTF. Complete variable domain (other parts from reference TRBV30 and TRBJ1-2): SQTIHQWPATLVQPVGSPLSLECTVEGTSNPNLYWYRQAAGRGLQLLFYSVGIGQISSEVPQNLSASRPQDRQFILSSKKLLLSDSGFYLCAWTLRRDGYTFGSGTRLTVV.

This chain connects TRBV30 to TRBJ1-1, with D possibly matching TRBD1 (6 bases). Germline V gene lookup returns CDR1 GTSNPN and CDR2 SVGIG (reference sequence). The germline V and J ends were trimmed by 2 bases and 6 bases, with 16 bases remaining between them. The CDR3 is 14 residues long. This CDR3 reads CAWSFLPGESEAFF. In DNA, the CDR3 is TGTGCCTGGAGTTTTCTCCCAGGGGAATCTGAAGCTTTCTTT.

V and J are TRBV6-5 and TRBJ1-2; D is unresolved. Germline CDR1 MNHEY, CDR2 SVGAGI. V lost 7 bases and J 8 bases, leaving 14 bases between the germline ends. The CDR3 extends over 12 amino acids. The CDR3 nucleotides are TGTGCCAGCATGAAGGGTCTCTTCGGCTACACCTTC. This gives the protein CASMKGLFGYTF.